This TCR beta chain was profiled in a study of blood T cells in healthy people across ages. Findings of the study overall: Considered underestimates were the diversity estimates obtained from one million T cells.

This clonotype was detected only a few times. Its specificity is unknown. Trimming took off 0 bases at V and 4 bases at J, with 6 bases between the two ends. The CDR3 covers 13 residues. CDR1 and CDR2 from the germline V gene are SGHRS and YFSETQ. Next came a second PCR, run for about 7 to 12 cycles, which used a sample-barcoded 5' primer along with a J-beta primer mix. TCRdb re-called the 5' RACE reads through MiXCR, storing one row per CDR3 protein. The table records hundreds of thousands of distinct CDR3 sequences, roughly half of them present only once. Specimen: blood. V usage is TRBV5-1 and J usage is TRBJ2-3, with a weak D call TRBD1 (5 bases). The sequence came from a woman aged 80 or over in good health. The CDR3 DNA follows: TGCGCCAGCAGCTTGGGACAGCCAGATACGCAGTATTTT. Encoded protein: CASSLGQPDTQYF.